A single TCR beta chain is shown here with its context. The antigen remains undetermined. The data were taken from a study of PD-1 blockade in classical Hodgkin lymphoma. Looking at the study overall: Patients were treated with nivolumab at 3 mg/kg, and this was given intravenously every 2 weeks. Study results and limitations: Newly diagnosed and completely responding patients shared comparable baseline diversity. Reports described newly diagnosed patients as having lower baseline TCR diversity than healthy donors.

Trimming cost V 7 bases and J 1 base; bases outside gene matches: 6. Germline CDR1 reads MNHNS; CDR2 reads SASEGT. CDR3 length: 14 residues. Every patient experienced relapse after autologous stem cell transplantation, and brentuximab vedotin exposure varied. Only in-frame clones appear in the TCRdb table, and some are missing; sequencing was by immunoSEQ multiplex PCR. Of fewer than 15,000 clones in the sample, 70% to 90% are singletons; the top ten hold 30% to 45%. This chain joins TRBV6-1 and TRBJ2-5, with 7 positions matching TRBD2. Sequenced material: peripheral blood mononuclear cells (PBMCs), taken at baseline. This clonotype was sampled from a human donor with classical Hodgkin lymphoma. The CDR3 DNA reads as TGTGCCAGCACCATGGGGGGGGTCCAAGAGACCCAGTACTTC. As protein: CASTMGGVQETQYF.